This T cell receptor beta chain was recovered during a study of cytomegalovirus exposure and HLA in healthy donors. Trimming took 2 bases from V and 1 from J, leaving 11 bases between them. Per the germline V gene, CDR1 is ENHRY and CDR2 is SYGVKD. The CDR3 has 15 amino acids. This clone was seen once. PCR was performed using 60 Vbeta and 13 Jbeta primers. Profiled with immunoSEQ multiplex PCR; TCRdb holds only in-frame clones, not every one. The sample has 84,000 or so clones; approximately 80% are singletons. Material for sequencing was PBMCs. This receptor was obtained from a man aged 25 to 40 in good health and CMV-seronegative. The chain links TRBV10-3 to TRBJ1-1, with D uncertain. CDR3 DNA: TGTGCCATCAGTGAGGGTGAGCTACCGAACACTGAAGCTTTCTTT. Translated: CAISEGELPNTEAFF.